Listed below are T cell receptor beta chains from one sample, sequenced in a study of OX40 agonist ivuxolimab in advanced cancers. Assay: immunoSEQ multiplex PCR; the TCRdb copy retains only in-frame clones and omits some. There are 65,000 to 95,000 clones in the sample; approximately 89% occur only once, and approximately 0.2% lies in the top ten. This specimen was CD4+ or CD8+ T cells sorted from blood, taken in a trial of the OX40 agonist ivuxolimab. These receptors all stem from an adult with an advanced solid tumor such as melanoma, head and neck, liver or kidney cancer. The CDR3 runs from the conserved cysteine through the conserved F or W. The D gene is left open where the match is weak.

v_gene: TRBV27; d_gene: -; j_gene: TRBJ2-2; CDR3aa: CASSLYRGTNTGELFF; CDR3nt: TGTGCCAGCAGTTTATATCGGGGGACGAACACCGGGGAGCTGTTTTTT
v_gene: TRBV19; d_gene: TRBD1; j_gene: TRBJ1-5; CDR3aa: CASTTGGGRQPQHF; CDR3nt: TGTGCCAGTACTACAGGGGGAGGACGCCAGCCCCAGCATTTT
v_gene: TRBV19; d_gene: -; j_gene: TRBJ1-1; CDR3aa: CASSTDNGGFTEAFF; CDR3nt: TGTGCCAGTAGTACCGACAACGGAGGGTTCACTGAAGCTTTCTTT
v_gene: TRBV5-1; d_gene: TRBD1; j_gene: TRBJ2-3; CDR3aa: CASRYRGGSTDTQYF; CDR3nt: TGCGCCAGCAGATACAGGGGCGGAAGCACAGATACGCAGTATTTT
v_gene: TRBV4-1; d_gene: TRBD1; j_gene: TRBJ1-5; CDR3aa: CASSQGDNRGEPQHF; CDR3nt: TGCGCCAGCAGCCAAGGGGATAACAGGGGGGAGCCCCAGCATTTT
v_gene: TRBV6-6; d_gene: -; j_gene: TRBJ2-1; CDR3aa: CASSYLQYNEQFF; CDR3nt: TGTGCCAGCAGTTATCTACAATACAATGAGCAGTTCTTC
v_gene: TRBV11-3; d_gene: -; j_gene: TRBJ2-2; CDR3aa: CASSSTHREMNTGELFF; CDR3nt: TGTGCCAGCAGCTCCACCCACAGAGAAATGAACACCGGGGAGCTGTTTTTT
v_gene: TRBV27; d_gene: -; j_gene: TRBJ2-7; CDR3aa: CASSLSFRGYEQYF; CDR3nt: TGTGCCAGCAGTTTAAGCTTCAGGGGCTACGAGCAGTACTTC
v_gene: TRBV19; d_gene: -; j_gene: TRBJ1-5; CDR3aa: CASSMERLSNQPQHF; CDR3nt: TGTGCCAGTAGTATGGAGCGACTTAGCAATCAGCCCCAGCATTTT
v_gene: TRBV4-2; d_gene: -; j_gene: TRBJ2-3; CDR3aa: CASSQDLTTLQYF; CDR3nt: TGTGCCAGCAGCCAAGATCTAACTACATTGCAGTATTTT